This TCR beta chain was recorded in a study of blood T cell repertoires in COVID-19. Looking at the study overall: From the United States, Italy and Spain came samples of acute and convalescent COVID-19. PBMCs, B-cell-depleted T cells, or T cells were the source of the cDNA or gDNA that made up the material.

In the original processing: It was from reference gene primer amplification that nucleated cell counts were estimated. Profiled with immunoSEQ multiplex PCR; TCRdb holds only in-frame clones, not every one. V, J and clone size are those of that table, while D and trimming were read from the DNA. The repertoire has about 60,000 clones, approximately 80% of them found once; the top ten carry just over 6.5%. The source material was peripheral blood. This sequence was found in a man between 60 and 75 years old with acute or convalescent COVID-19.

The DNA for the CDR3 is TGCGCCAGCAGTCAGTATCAGTGGCCCCAGCATTTT. Translating gives CASSQYQWPQHF. The rearrangement joins TRBV10-2 to TRBJ1-5; D is unclear. V lost 5 bases, J lost 9 bases, and 11 bases lay in between. Germline V CDR1 and CDR2: WSHSY, SAAADI. The CDR3 totals 12 residues.